These 15 T cell receptor beta chains originate from one sample sequenced in a study of CXCR3-negative and CXCR3-positive naive CD8 T cells. UMI-tagged TRB cDNA libraries were built via 5' RACE. TCRdb reprocessed the 5' RACE reads and keeps a single row for each CDR3 protein, giving no DNA. The listing contains tens of thousands of distinct CDR3 sequences. Findings of the study overall: More hydrophobic TRB CDR3s occurred in CXCR3-positive than in CXCR3-negative naive cells.

Which antigens these TCRs recognize remains unknown. Sequenced sample: naive CXCR3+ CD8+ T cells from blood. The sample's subset: CD45RO-CCR7+CD27+CD95- naive CD8+ T cells expressing CXCR3 (TNR3+). Source of these receptors: a human donor in good health. Some clones in this sample may be carry-over from other donors' samples.

V is TRBV28 and J is TRBJ2-1; absent DNA, TCRdb's TRBD2 call cannot be checked. Germline CDR1 reads MDHEN; CDR2 reads SYDVKM. The CDR3 runs to 14 residues. CDR3 in amino acids: CARPSGGAGNEQFF.

The rearrangement links TRBV12-3 or TRBV12-4 to TRBJ2-3; absent DNA, TCRdb's TRBD2 call cannot be checked. CDR3 length: 16 amino acids. The CDR3 here is CASSLVGTSSTDTQYF.

The chain couples TRBV3-1 to TRBJ2-1; no DNA is available, so the TRBD2 call from TCRdb remains unchecked. The CDR3 is made up of 16 amino acids. Germline V lookup: CDR1 LGHDT, CDR2 YNNKEL (reference sequence). CDR3: CASSQASWQIYNEQFF.

The CDR3 region is CSVEGIGLDGYTF. The chain uses TRBV29-1 and TRBJ1-2. Germline V gene sequence: CDR1 SQVTM, CDR2 ANQGSEA. This CDR3 spans 13 amino acids.

The chain is built from TRBV20-1 and TRBJ2-1. The CDR3 loop spans 13 amino acids. Germline CDR1 and CDR2: DFQATT and SNEGSKA (reference sequence). Here the CDR3 reads CSASPLRHNEQFF.

V gene TRBV7-6 combines with J gene TRBJ1-5; checking the TCRdb D call of TRBD1 is not possible without DNA. The CDR3 loop spans 14 amino acids. Per germline, CDR1 SGHVS and CDR2 FNYEAQ. CDR3 sequence: CASSLAGGDQPQHF.

The chain employs TRBV6-6 and TRBJ2-3. There are 13 residues in the CDR3. Per the germline V gene, CDR1 is MNHNY and CDR2 is SVGAGI (reference sequence). The CDR3 is CASSYSHTDTQYF.

The V call is TRBV29-1, the J call TRBJ1-3. The CDR3 extends over 14 amino acids. Germline V gene data show CDR1 as SQVTM and CDR2 as ANQGSEA. The CDR3 here is CSVELAASGNTIYF.

CDR3 sequence: CASSLADQETQYF. This chain links TRBV7-9 with TRBJ2-5. CDR1 and CDR2 from the germline V gene are SEHNR and FQNEAQ (reference sequence). This CDR3 contains 13 residues.

CDR3 protein: CASSRDRGPRINEQFF. The chain joins TRBV7-9 to TRBJ2-1; the TRBD1 assignment by TCRdb is unverifiable without DNA. The CDR3 extends over 16 amino acids. Germline V gene data show CDR1 as SEHNR and CDR2 as FQNEAQ (reference sequence).

The CDR3: CASSSRVTNEKLFF. This sequence joins TRBV28 and TRBJ1-4. CDR1 and CDR2 (germline): MDHEN, SYDVKM. The CDR3 totals 14 residues.

V gene TRBV7-2 combines with J gene TRBJ2-7. In germline, CDR1 is SGHTA, CDR2 FQGNSA. The CDR3 totals 12 residues. The CDR3 region is CASSFWLKEQYF.

The chain recombines TRBV9 with TRBJ2-5; TCRdb gives TRBD1 as the D gene, but with no DNA this cannot be confirmed. CDR3 length: 15 amino acids. In germline, CDR1 is SGDLS, CDR2 YYNGEE. The CDR3 sequence: CASSVDPGKGETQYF.

The chain couples TRBV28 to TRBJ2-3. The CDR3 spans 12 residues. CDR1 is MDHEN, CDR2 SYDVKM, per germline. Here the CDR3 reads CASSPQMDTQYF.

The chain carries TRBV5-1 and TRBJ1-1. The CDR3 contains 13 residues. Germline CDR1 and CDR2: SGHRS and YFSETQ. The CDR3 spells CASSDDVNTEAFF.